The rows below give T cell receptor beta chains drawn from one sample of a study of blood T cell repertoires in COVID-19. Data came from immunoSEQ multiplex PCR; TCRdb stores just in-frame clones and leaves some out. This table has fewer than 250,000 clones, around nine tenths appearing once. The sample taken for sequencing was peripheral blood. The receptors here all came from a human donor in a cohort sampled during active COVID-19. The CDR3 runs from the conserved cysteine through the conserved F or W. D genes are given only for firm matches. Clone size is shown for a subset of rows, as once, few, many or a class of expanded clone.

abundance | d_gene | j_gene | v_gene | CDR3nt | CDR3aa
NA | TRBD2 | TRBJ2-3 | TRBV7-9 | TGTGCCAGCAGCTTGGAGGCGGGAGGGACAGATACGCAGTATTTT | CASSLEAGGTDTQYF
NA | TRBD2 | TRBJ2-3 | TRBV5-4 | TGTGCCAGCAGCACCGGGACTAGCGGGAGGTCGGATACGCAGTATTTT | CASSTGTSGRSDTQYF
NA | TRBD2 | TRBJ2-7 | TRBV6-5 | TGTGCCAGCAGAAGGATGGGGACTAGCGGGGAAGAGCAGTACTTC | CASRRMGTSGEEQYF
NA | NA | TRBJ2-2 | TRBV5-1 | TGCGCCAGCAGCGGAGCGAAAATAAGCGTTTCCGGGGAGCTGTTTTTT | CASSGAKISVSGELFF
few | NA | TRBJ2-3 | TRBV11-2 | TGTGCCAGCAGCCCTGGAGGAGGCAGGGTGGGACTGGCAGATACGCAGTATTTT | CASSPGGGRVGLADTQYF
NA | TRBD1 | TRBJ2-2 | TRBV5-1 | TGCGCCAGCAGCGTTACAGGGGCCACCGGGGAGCTGTTTTTT | CASSVTGATGELFF
NA | NA | TRBJ1-5 | TRBV19 | TGTGCCAGTAGTATAGATGGCCCAGGGAATCAGCCCCAGCATTTT | CASSIDGPGNQPQHF
few | TRBD2 | TRBJ2-7 | TRBV6-1 | TGTGCCAGCAGTGAGGCGGGAGGCAGCTCCTACGAGCAGTACTTC | CASSEAGGSSYEQYF
NA | TRBD1 | TRBJ2-7 | TRBV19 | TGTGCCAGTAGTCCCTCCGGGACAGGGTTGAACGAGCAGTACTTC | CASSPSGTGLNEQYF
NA | TRBD2 | TRBJ2-5 | TRBV5-4 | TGTGCCAGCAGCAATAGACTAGCGGGAAAAGAGACCCAGTACTTC | CASSNRLAGKETQYF
few | TRBD1 | TRBJ2-7 | TRBV7-9 | TGTGCCAGCAGCTGGGGACAGGGGGATGAGGACGAGCAGTACTTC | CASSWGQGDEDEQYF
NA | TRBD2 | TRBJ2-5 | TRBV11-2 | TGTGCCAGCAGCCCGGGAAGGACTAGCGGGGGCCACCAAGAGACCCAGTACTTC | CASSPGRTSGGHQETQYF
NA | NA | TRBJ2-3 | TRBV10-1 | TGCGCCAGCGAACAGGGGGGGCCAGATACGCAGTATTTT | CASEQGGPDTQYF
NA | NA | TRBJ1-2 | TRBV28 | TGTGCCAGCCGCAACAGCTCTCCCTATGGCTACACCTTC | CASRNSSPYGYTF
NA | NA | TRBJ1-1 | TRBV18 | TGTGCCAGCTCACCCGGGAATCTCCGTCCGGCTTTCTTT | CASSPGNLRPAFF
NA | NA | TRBJ1-1 | TRBV5-6 | TGTGCCAGCAGCCTAGGGGGAAACACTGAAGCTTTCTTT | CASSLGGNTEAFF
NA | TRBD2 | TRBJ2-1 | TRBV7-9 | TGTGCCAGCAGCCCCAGCGGGAGGGTAGATGAGCAGTTCTTC | CASSPSGRVDEQFF
NA | TRBD1 | TRBJ2-7 | TRBV13 | TGTGCCAGCAGCCACCCGGACAGGGGGAACGAGCAGTACTTC | CASSHPDRGNEQYF
NA | TRBD1 | TRBJ2-2 | TRBV6-5 | TGTGCCAGCAGGAAACAGGGGGCGGGCACCGGGGAGCTGTTTTTT | CASRKQGAGTGELFF
once | NA | TRBJ2-7 | TRBV28 | TGTGCCAGCAGTTATCGGGGAGTTGTGAACGAGCAGTACTTC | CASSYRGVVNEQYF
NA | TRBD1 | TRBJ2-1 | TRBV5-6 | TGTGCCAGCAGCCCGGACAGGGGGCGCGTCTCCTACAATGAGCAGTTCTTC | CASSPDRGRVSYNEQFF
NA | NA | TRBJ2-1 | TRBV29-1 | TGCAGCGTACCCGGAGGTGAGCAGTTCTTC | CSVPGGEQFF
NA | NA | TRBJ2-7 | TRBV6-6 | TGTGCCACTGACCCGGGGGGCCTTCGAACCGAGCAGTACTTC | CATDPGGLRTEQYF
NA | TRBD1 | TRBJ2-7 | TRBV5-6 | TGTGCCAGCAGCTTGGGCATCTTGACAGGGGTCCACTACGAGCAGTACTTC | CASSLGILTGVHYEQYF
NA | NA | TRBJ2-7 | TRBV7-2 | TGTGCCAGCAGCCCCCAAGGGGGAACCTACGAGCAGTACTTC | CASSPQGGTYEQYF
once | NA | TRBJ2-1 | TRBV6-4 | TGTGCCAGCGGGAGCGGTAACAATGAGCAGTTCTTC | CASGSGNNEQFF
NA | NA | TRBJ1-2 | TRBV6-6 | TGTGCCAGCAGTTACGGGGCAAACTATGGCTACACCTTC | CASSYGANYGYTF
NA | NA | TRBJ1-2 | TRBV15 | TGTGCCACCAGCCCAGGGGCGCACTATGGCTACACCTTC | CATSPGAHYGYTF
NA | NA | TRBJ2-7 | TRBV11-2 | TGTGCCAGCAGCTTAGAACCGGGCGGCGGAGGGCAGTACTTC | CASSLEPGGGGQYF
once | NA | TRBJ1-2 | TRBV4-1 | TGCGCCAGCAGCCAAGATCGGGTGGCGTCCGGCTACACCTTC | CASSQDRVASGYTF
NA | TRBD2 | TRBJ2-1 | TRBV3-1/TRBV3-2 | TGTGCCAGCAGCCACACACTAGCGGGGGTTCCCTACAATGAGCAGTTCTTC | CASSHTLAGVPYNEQFF
few | TRBD2 | TRBJ2-1 | TRBV4-1 | TGCGCCAGCAGCCGGGGGGGACTAGCGGGTACCTACAATGAGCAGTTCTTC | CASSRGGLAGTYNEQFF
NA | NA | TRBJ2-7 | TRBV7-8 | TGTGCCAGCAGCTTCCGGGAGTGGTACGAGCAGTACTTC | CASSFREWYEQYF
NA | NA | TRBJ2-5 | TRBV28 | TGTGCCAGCAGTTTGCCGGGAAGGGAGACCCAGTACTTC | CASSLPGRETQYF
NA | NA | TRBJ1-1 | TRBV6-5 | TGTGCCAGCAAGATTCTCCAGGGGAACACTGAAGCTTTCTTT | CASKILQGNTEAFF
NA | TRBD1 | TRBJ2-7 | TRBV18 | TGTGCCAGCTCACCGGGACAGGGGTTAACCTACGAGCAGTACTTC | CASSPGQGLTYEQYF
NA | TRBD1 | TRBJ1-2 | TRBV18 | TGTGCCAGCTCACCTGGACAGGGAAACTATGGCTACACCTTC | CASSPGQGNYGYTF
NA | NA | TRBJ1-5 | TRBV4-1 | TGCGCCAGCAGCCAAGACCCCCAGGGTAGCAATCAGCCCCAGCATTTT | CASSQDPQGSNQPQHF
NA | NA | TRBJ2-7 | TRBV18 | TGTGCCAGCTCACCACCTGAGACAGGATCCTACGAGCAGTACTTC | CASSPPETGSYEQYF
NA | TRBD1 | TRBJ2-3 | TRBV5-5 | TGTGCCAGCAGTAGGGACGGGACAGGGACAGATACGCAGTATTTT | CASSRDGTGTDTQYF
NA | TRBD2 | TRBJ2-1 | TRBV5-1 | TGCGCCAGCAGCCTAGCGGGAGGGACCTACAATGAGCAGTTCTTC | CASSLAGGTYNEQFF
NA | TRBD1 | TRBJ1-2 | TRBV28 | TGTGCCAGCAGTTGGGGACAGCAATATGGCTACACCTTC | CASSWGQQYGYTF
NA | NA | TRBJ1-5 | TRBV28 | TGTGCCAGCAGTTTAAGGGTCCAGGGAAGAGGTCATCTTTTGCATTTT | CASSLRVQGRGHLLHF
NA | TRBD1 | TRBJ1-2 | TRBV18 | TGTGCCAGCTCACCACCGGGACAGGGGATATATGGCTACACCTTC | CASSPPGQGIYGYTF
NA | NA | TRBJ2-7 | TRBV9 | TGTGCCAGCAGCGCAGGGTGGGGTACCTACGAGCAGTACTTC | CASSAGWGTYEQYF
NA | TRBD2 | TRBJ2-4 | TRBV28 | TGTGCCAGCAGTCGTCCAGGGACTAGCGGGAACATTCAGTACTTC | CASSRPGTSGNIQYF
NA | NA | TRBJ2-7 | TRBV19 | TGTGCCAGTAAACACACGGGAGTAAAAGAGCAGTACTTC | CASKHTGVKEQYF
NA | TRBD2 | TRBJ2-5 | TRBV3-1/TRBV3-2 | TGTGCCAGCAGCCAAACTAGCGGGGGGCCCCAAGAGACCCAGTACTTC | CASSQTSGGPQETQYF
NA | NA | TRBJ1-4 | TRBV2 | TGTGCCAGCAGACAGGGCGCCTGGGATGAAAAACTGTTTTTT | CASRQGAWDEKLFF
NA | NA | TRBJ1-2 | TRBV3-1/TRBV3-2 | TGTGCCAGCAGCCAAGACAGGGGTCGGTATGGCTACACCTTC | CASSQDRGRYGYTF
NA | TRBD1 | TRBJ1-3 | TRBV3-1/TRBV3-2 | TGTGCCAGCAGCCTTGGACAGGGGCCTGGAAACACCATATATTTT | CASSLGQGPGNTIYF
once | NA | TRBJ2-6 | TRBV7-2 | TGTGCCAGCAGCTACACGTGGGGGGCCAACGTCCTGACTTTC | CASSYTWGANVLTF
once | NA | TRBJ2-6 | TRBV5-1 | TGCGCCAGCAGCTTGGCCAGGTGGGCCTTGGGCTCTGGGGCCAACGTCCTGACTTTC | CASSLARWALGSGANVLTF
NA | NA | TRBJ1-5 | TRBV9 | TGTGCCAGCAGCGTAGCAGGTGGTAGCAATCAGCCCCAGCATTTT | CASSVAGGSNQPQHF
once | TRBD1 | TRBJ1-1 | TRBV6-6 | TGTGCCAGCAGAGACAGGGTCACTGAAGCTTTCTTT | CASRDRVTEAFF
NA | TRBD2 | TRBJ2-3 | TRBV15 | TGTGCCACCAGCCGAATTGGACTAGCGGGGTCCACAGATACGCAGTATTTT | CATSRIGLAGSTDTQYF
few | NA | TRBJ2-7 | TRBV5-1 | TGCGCCAGCAGCTTTCGGGGCTACGAGCAGTACTTC | CASSFRGYEQYF
NA | NA | TRBJ1-2 | TRBV4-3 | TGCGCCAGCAGCCAAGATCCGGGGGGTATTCGGGATGGCTACACCTTC | CASSQDPGGIRDGYTF